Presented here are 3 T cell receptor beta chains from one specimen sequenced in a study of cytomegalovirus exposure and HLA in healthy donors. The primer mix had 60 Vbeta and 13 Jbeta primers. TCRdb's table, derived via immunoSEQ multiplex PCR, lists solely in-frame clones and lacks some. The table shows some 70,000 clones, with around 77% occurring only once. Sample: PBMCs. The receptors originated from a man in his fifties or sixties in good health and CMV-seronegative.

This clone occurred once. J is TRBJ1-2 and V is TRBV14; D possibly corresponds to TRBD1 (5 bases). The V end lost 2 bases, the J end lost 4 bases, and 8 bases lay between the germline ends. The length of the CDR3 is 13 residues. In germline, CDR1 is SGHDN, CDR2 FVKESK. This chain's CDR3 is CASSQTGLYGYTF. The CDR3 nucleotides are TGTGCCAGCAGCCAAACAGGCCTCTATGGCTACACCTTC.

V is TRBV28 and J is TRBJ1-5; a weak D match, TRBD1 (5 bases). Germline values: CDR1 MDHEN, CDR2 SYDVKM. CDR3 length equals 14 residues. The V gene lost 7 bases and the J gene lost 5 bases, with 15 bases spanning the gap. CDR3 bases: TGTGCCAGCACCGGGGGGGGGTATGATCAGCCCCAGCATTTT. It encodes CASTGGGYDQPQHF.

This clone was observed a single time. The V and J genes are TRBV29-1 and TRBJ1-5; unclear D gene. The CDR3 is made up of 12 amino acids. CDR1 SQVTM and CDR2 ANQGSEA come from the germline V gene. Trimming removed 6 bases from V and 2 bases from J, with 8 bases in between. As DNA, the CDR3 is TGCAGCGTGTCCTCAGGCAATCAGCCCCAGCATTTT. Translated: CSVSSGNQPQHF.